The 21 T cell receptor beta chains reported below all come from one sample, sequenced in a study of siplizumab effects on memory and regulatory T cells (dated by TCRdb to the late 2010s). Library preparation was by the immunoSEQ multiplex PCR assay. TCRdb limited this immuneACCESS table to in-frame rearrangements with V and J called. A share of clones is missing; checked studies link under half to unresolved V genes, and the rest is unexplained. The sample data list more than 85,000 clones, and 90% to 95% of these were observed just once. About 0.6% of the sample is held by the ten biggest clonotypes. Sequenced input: Tregs sorted from blood. Receptors originate from a human donor in good health.

The V gene is TRBV19, the J gene TRBJ1-5, with 9 bases identical to TRBD1. The CDR3 is made up of 15 amino acids. The V segment lost 6 bases and the J segment 11 bases; nucleotides outside the gene matches: 14. CDR1 and CDR2 (germline): LNHDA, SQIVND (reference sequence). The CDR3 here is CASSLGQGWKVAQHF. The CDR3 nucleotides are TGTGCCAGTAGCTTAGGACAGGGGTGGAAGGTGGCCCAGCATTTT.

The chain is built from TRBV15 and TRBJ2-3; the D call may be TRBD1 or TRBD2 (5 bases each). The germline CDR1 and CDR2 sequences are LNHNV and YYDKDF (reference sequence). The CDR3 is 14 amino acids. V was clipped by 2 bases and J by 3 bases, with 9 bases between them. The CDR3 sequence is CATSRTGPTDTQYF. For the CDR3, the DNA is TGTGCCACCAGCAGAACGGGGCCTACAGATACGCAGTATTTT.

The chain combines TRBV10-3 with TRBJ1-1; TRBD1 is a possible D gene (5 bases). V was pared by 3 bases and J by 10 bases, with 12 bases between. Germline loops: CDR1 ENHRY, CDR2 SYGVKD. This CDR3 has 12 residues. This CDR3 is CAISESQGLAFF. CDR3 bases: TGTGCCATCAGTGAAAGCCAGGGCTTAGCTTTCTTT.

This chain uses TRBV5-1 with TRBJ1-1; 7 bases fit TRBD1. Trimming cost V 3 bases and J 0 bases; bases outside gene matches: 8. The CDR3 spans 16 residues. Germline CDR1 SGHRS, CDR2 YFSETQ. The CDR3 is CASSSGQVQMNTEAFF. The CDR3 bases are TGCGCCAGCAGCTCCGGACAGGTCCAGATGAACACTGAAGCTTTCTTT.

V is TRBV28 and J is TRBJ1-2; D is unresolved. CDR1 is MDHEN, CDR2 SYDVKM, per germline. Trimming took 8 bases from V and 4 from J, leaving 20 bases between them. CDR3 size: 15 residues. DNA for the CDR3: TGTGCCAGCTTAGAACATAGGGCGAAACTCTATGGCTACACCTTC. Its translation is CASLEHRAKLYGYTF.

This chain's CDR3 is CASRGGTMLGYTF. CDR3 bases: TGTGCCAGCAGAGGGGGTACTATGCTCGGCTACACCTTC. This chain joins TRBV28 and TRBJ1-2, with D tentatively TRBD1 (6 bases). V dropped 6 bases and J dropped 8 bases, with 16 bases sitting between them. This CDR3 is 13 amino acids long. CDR1 and CDR2 (germline): MDHEN, SYDVKM.

The chain is built from TRBV7-9 and TRBJ2-3; 8 positions agree with TRBD1. This CDR3 region has 15 residues. Germline V gene lookup returns CDR1 SEHNR and CDR2 FQNEAQ (reference sequence). V was pared by 5 bases and J by 2 bases, with 6 bases of the junction left unmatched. The CDR3 nucleotides are TGTGCCAGCAGCCTATGGACAGGGAACACAGATACGCAGTATTTT. Amino acids: CASSLWTGNTDTQYF.

The chain couples TRBV6-5 to TRBJ1-2; D is ambiguous. Germline-derived CDR1 and CDR2 are MNHEY and SVGAGI. This CDR3 comprises 15 residues. V shed 7 bases and J shed 0 bases, with 15 bases lying between them. This CDR3 reads CASTPSGSANYGYTF. The DNA for the CDR3 is TGTGCCAGCACCCCCTCCGGCAGCGCTAACTATGGCTACACCTTC.

This chain links TRBV30 with TRBJ1-5; D gene ambiguous. The CDR3 extends over 16 amino acids. Trimming took off 0 bases at V and 0 bases at J, with 12 bases between the two ends. Germline CDR1 reads GTSNPN; CDR2 reads SVGIG (reference sequence). CDR3 protein: CAWSVRGGFSNQPQHF. In DNA form, the CDR3 reads TGTGCCTGGAGTGTACGGGGAGGGTTTAGCAATCAGCCCCAGCATTTT.

For this clone: The sample holds other DNA sequences that translate to the same CDR3. The chain links TRBV18 to TRBJ1-5, with D perhaps matching TRBD1 (6 bases). The CDR3 spans 14 residues. Trimming removed 3 bases from V and 1 base from J, with 7 bases in between. Germline CDR1 and CDR2: KGHSH and LQKENI. For the CDR3, the DNA is TGTGCCAGCTCACCCCAGGGGAGCAATCAGCCCCAGCATTTT. This translates into CASSPQGSNQPQHF.

The CDR3 coding sequence is TGTGCCAGCTCGAGGGCCGCCCGCCCGTCCCCCGGTGAAGCTTTCTTT. It translates to CASSRAARPSPGEAFF. This sequence joins TRBV18 and TRBJ1-1, with no clear D. CDR3 length: 16 amino acids. Trimming removed 6 bases from V and 7 bases from J, with 24 bases in between. The germline CDR1 and CDR2 sequences are KGHSH and LQKENI.

J is TRBJ2-1 and V is TRBV5-1; 9 bases map to TRBD2. Trimming cost V 0 bases and J 15 bases; bases outside gene matches: 4. The CDR3 has 12 amino acids. Per germline, CDR1 SGHRS and CDR2 YFSETQ. CDR3 loop: CASSLAAGGLFF. The CDR3 DNA is TGCGCCAGCAGCTTGGCGGCGGGAGGGTTGTTCTTC.

The chain couples TRBV27 to TRBJ1-6, with D possibly matching TRBD1 (5 bases). The CDR3 covers 15 residues. Trimming took off 5 bases at V and 6 bases at J, with 14 bases between the two ends. Germline V CDR1 and CDR2: MNHEY, SMNVEV (reference sequence). Here the CDR3 DNA reads TGTGCCAGCAGTGACGACAGTTTTCCTAATTCACCCCTCCACTTT. It translates to CASSDDSFPNSPLHF.

The rearrangement links TRBV7-9 to TRBJ1-2; D not resolved. The CDR3 consists of 12 residues. Trimming removed 6 bases from V and 1 base from J, with 6 bases in between. Germline V gives CDR1 SEHNR, CDR2 FQNEAQ (reference sequence). CDR3: CASSVINYGYTF. CDR3 DNA: TGTGCCAGCAGTGTAATTAACTATGGCTACACCTTC.

This clone has only one observation. V is TRBV6-6 and J is TRBJ1-5; D not resolved. Germline loops: CDR1 MNHNY, CDR2 SVGAGI (reference sequence). V lost 0 bases to trimming and J lost 7 bases, with 7 bases between them. This CDR3 contains 13 residues. The DNA for the CDR3 is TGTGCCAGCAGTTACTCCAAGGTCCAGCCCCAGCATTTT. Translating it yields CASSYSKVQPQHF.

V gene TRBV5-1 combines with J gene TRBJ2-7; 11 nucleotides align to TRBD2. V dropped 2 bases and J dropped 3; count of bases not matched to a gene: 4. The CDR3 runs to 15 residues. CDR1 SGHRS and CDR2 YFSETQ come from the germline V gene. The CDR3 DNA reads as TGCGCCAGCAGCTTTAGCGGGAGGGCTCTCTACGAGCAGTACTTC. Translating gives CASSFSGRALYEQYF.

V gene TRBV11-2 combines with J gene TRBJ2-3; D unresolved. Germline CDR1 and CDR2: SGHAT and FQNNGV. Trimming pared 4 bases from V and 7 bases from J, leaving 15 bases between. This CDR3 contains 14 residues. The DNA of the CDR3 is TGTGCCAGCAGCTCCCCCAGTCAGCTCCATACGCAGTATTTT. This translates into CASSSPSQLHTQYF.

The genes are TRBV7-9 and TRBJ1-1; possible D gene TRBD1, 5 bases. The CDR3 runs 14 residues. In germline, CDR1 is SEHNR, CDR2 FQNEAQ (reference sequence). V was pared by 5 bases and J by 0 bases, with 10 bases between. The CDR3: CASSRTQMNTEAFF. CDR3 sequence (DNA): TGTGCCAGCAGCAGGACACAAATGAACACTGAAGCTTTCTTT.

The J gene is TRBJ2-1, the V gene TRBV5-1; TRBD1 matches 8 bases. Per germline, CDR1 SGHRS and CDR2 YFSETQ. The CDR3 has 15 amino acids. The V and J ends lost 4 bases and 7 bases, in that order; junction bases with no gene match: 10. CDR3 nucleotide sequence: TGCGCCAGCAGCCGGACAGGACAGGGAGGAAATGAGCAGTTCTTC. It translates to CASSRTGQGGNEQFF.

The V and J genes are TRBV28 and TRBJ2-7; no definite D call. The germline CDR1 and CDR2 sequences are MDHEN and SYDVKM. This CDR3 has 12 residues. V was cut by 6 bases and J by 1 base, with 7 bases left in between. The CDR3 loop is CASRGSSYEQYF. Written as DNA, the CDR3 is TGTGCCAGCAGAGGGTCTTCCTACGAGCAGTACTTC. Complete variable domain (other parts from reference TRBV28 and TRBJ2-7): DVKVTQSSRYLVKRTGEKVFLECVQDMDHENMFWYRQDPGLGLRLIYFSYDVKMKEKGDIPEGYSVSREKKERFSLILESASTNQTSMYLCASRGSSYEQYFGPGTRLTVT.

J is TRBJ2-5 and V is TRBV5-6, with 9 bases aligning to TRBD1. CDR1 is SGHDT and CDR2 is YYEEEE in the germline V gene. The CDR3 is made up of 15 amino acids. Unmatched junction bases numbered 5, after V lost 1 base and J lost 4 bases. The chain's CDR3 is CASSLPGQGTETQYF. CDR3 coding DNA: TGTGCCAGCAGCTTGCCGGGACAGGGAACAGAGACCCAGTACTTC.